A selection of T cell receptor beta chains follows, all from one sample in a study of blood T cell repertoires in COVID-19. Measured with immunoSEQ multiplex PCR; TCRdb has only the in-frame clones, and not every one. The sample shows fewer than 300,000 clones, around 85% of them seen only once. The specimen was PBMCs or T cells enriched from blood (not recorded which). The receptors derive from a woman aged 30 to 39 who had recovered from COVID-19. Each CDR3 is given with its conserved first and last residue. D genes are given only for firm matches. Clone size is stated in some rows and not others, as once, few, many or a class when expanded.

-,TRBV20-1,-,TRBJ2-3,TGCAGTGCTAGCAACAGAGATACGCAGTATTTT,CSASNRDTQYF
TRBD1,TRBV20-1,-,TRBJ2-7,TGCAGTGGTGACAGGGACCACGAGCAGTACTTC,CSGDRDHEQYF
TRBD1,TRBV10-3,-,TRBJ1-6,TGTGCCATCAGTGACGGGACAGATAATTCACCCCTCCACTTT,CAISDGTDNSPLHF
-,TRBV20-1,-,TRBJ2-1,TGCAGTGCTAGAGATGGTTCAGTGCAGTTCTTC,CSARDGSVQFF
-,TRBV5-4,-,TRBJ1-1,TGTGCCAGCAGCTTGGACAGGGACCCTGAAGCTTTCTTT,CASSLDRDPEAFF
TRBD2,TRBV27,-,TRBJ2-2,TGTGCCAGCAGACTTTTCTTTATAGGGGCTAGCGGGAGGGTTAACACCGGGGAGCTGTTTTTT,CASRLFFIGASGRVNTGELFF
-,TRBV5-1,-,TRBJ2-5,TGCGCCAGCAGCTTAATCACAGGGACCCAAGAGACCCAGTACTTC,CASSLITGTQETQYF
-,TRBV7-3,few,TRBJ2-7,TGTGCCAGCAGCTTACTAACTAGTTCCGAGCAGTACTTC,CASSLLTSSEQYF
-,TRBV12-3/TRBV12-4,-,TRBJ2-7,TGTGCCAGCAGTCGTACAGGATCCTACGAGCAGTACTTC,CASSRTGSYEQYF
-,TRBV3-1/TRBV3-2,-,TRBJ2-3,TGTGCCAGCAGCCAAGATTGGAGGTCGGGCACAGATACGCAGTATTTT,CASSQDWRSGTDTQYF
-,TRBV6-5,-,TRBJ2-7,TGTGCCAGCAGGGCGGGTAATTACCTCTCCTACGAGCAGTACTTC,CASRAGNYLSYEQYF
TRBD2,TRBV10-3,-,TRBJ2-2,TGTGCCATCAGTGCCCAACTAGCGGGGACGAACACCGGGGAGCTGTTTTTT,CAISAQLAGTNTGELFF
-,TRBV2,-,TRBJ1-1,TGTGCCAGCAGCCCGAGGGCTGTGAACACTGAAGCTTTCTTT,CASSPRAVNTEAFF
TRBD2,TRBV28,-,TRBJ2-7,TGTGCCAGCAGTTTATGGGCGGGAGGGAGGTACGAGCAGTACTTC,CASSLWAGGRYEQYF
-,TRBV14,few,TRBJ1-3,TGTGCCAGCAGCCTCCAAGGGGTATCCGGAAACACCATATATTTT,CASSLQGVSGNTIYF
TRBD1,TRBV5-1,once,TRBJ1-2,TGCGCCAGCAAGGGGGACAGCTTGGGCTACACCTTC,CASKGDSLGYTF
TRBD2,TRBV6-4,-,TRBJ2-3,TGTGCCAGCAGTTCTAGCGGGAACACAGATACGCAGTATTTT,CASSSSGNTDTQYF
-,TRBV2,-,TRBJ2-7,TGTGCCAGCAGTGAAGGAGGCGCGTTATCCTACGAGCAGTACTTC,CASSEGGALSYEQYF
-,TRBV5-1,-,TRBJ1-1,TGCGCCAGCAGACCAACGGAGTACGGTAACACTGAAGCTTTCTTT,CASRPTEYGNTEAFF